This T cell receptor (beta chain) was captured by sequencing in a study of T cells expressing NK-cell markers. The overall study: It was sorted CD3+CD56+NKG2C+, CD3+CD56+NKG2C- and CD3+CD56-NKG2C+ T cells that supplied the TCR beta repertoires. Among eight sequenced donors, seven carried HCMV seropositivity while one was seronegative.

Broader study findings: Several donors' CD3+CD56-NKG2C+ cells were dominated by the same clonotypes.

This CDR3 comprises 15 residues. For each CDR3 protein, TCRdb gives one entry from its re-call of the 5' RACE reads, without DNA. This sample's table reports 150,000 or so distinct CDR3 sequences. As to this clonotype: Its antigen is undetermined.

The sequenced sample consisted of blood T cells: a sorted CD56 or NKG2C T cell subset, CD4+ or CD8+ T cells, or bulk PBMC T cells (not recorded which). This chain uses TRBV12-3 or TRBV12-4 with TRBJ2-7. This clonotype was sampled from a woman aged 45-60 years in good health. CDR3 amino acids: CASSLELAENYEQYF.